These T cell receptor beta chains were read from a single sample in a study of cytomegalovirus exposure and HLA in healthy donors. Assay used: immunoSEQ multiplex PCR; TCRdb lists only in-frame clones, some missing. This sample has 190,000 or so clones, with around 81% found just once. Material for sequencing was PBMCs. The receptors were gathered from a woman aged 18-29 years in good health and CMV-seropositive. CDR3s include the opening cysteine and the closing phenylalanine or tryptophan. Fields, in order: clone size, D gene, V gene, J gene, CDR3 DNA, CDR3 protein. D genes are given only for firm matches. Not every row has a clone size; where given, it reads once, few, many or a size class.

.	TRBD1	TRBV28	TRBJ1-2	TGTGCCAGCAGTCCAGGGGGCAACTATGGCTACACCTTC	CASSPGGNYGYTF
.	TRBD2	TRBV7-9	TRBJ2-3	TGTGCCAGCAGAGCGGGGGGATCGCAGTATTTT	CASRAGGSQYF
.	.	TRBV6-5	TRBJ2-5	TGTGCCAGCAGTTTTGGGTTTCAGGCTGGAGGAGAGACCCAGTACTTC	CASSFGFQAGGETQYF
.	.	TRBV19	TRBJ1-1	TGTGCCAGTAGTATCGTCAGGTCGAACACTGAAGCTTTCTTT	CASSIVRSNTEAFF
.	TRBD1	TRBV25-1	TRBJ2-7	TGTGCCAGCAGTCCTTATGGACAGGCCTACGAGCAGTACTTC	CASSPYGQAYEQYF
few	.	TRBV18	TRBJ1-3	TGTGCCAGCTCCGGGACTTCGAGCGGAAACACCATATATTTT	CASSGTSSGNTIYF
.	.	TRBV2	TRBJ1-2	TGTGCCAGCTATCACGAGGCTAACTATGGCTACACCTTC	CASYHEANYGYTF
.	.	TRBV2	TRBJ1-6	TGTGCCAGCAGTGCCGAAATTCAGGCCCTCCACTTT	CASSAEIQALHF
.	TRBD2	TRBV7-8	TRBJ2-1	TGTGCCAGCAGCCGAGCGGGGCTTAGTCCCTACAATGAGCAGTTCTTC	CASSRAGLSPYNEQFF
.	.	TRBV4-2	TRBJ1-1	TGTGCCAGCAGCCAAGATCGGGGGACTTCGGAAGCTTTCTTT	CASSQDRGTSEAFF
.	.	TRBV7-2	TRBJ2-7	TGTGCCAGCAGTTCAGGGGTAAGGATTTCCTACGAGCAGTACTTC	CASSSGVRISYEQYF
.	.	TRBV4-3	TRBJ1-2	TGCGCCAGCAGCCAAGATGCCGGCGGGGAGAACTATGGCTACACCTTC	CASSQDAGGENYGYTF
.	TRBD2	TRBV19	TRBJ2-1	TGTGCCAGTAGTATAGTTGGGGCTAGCGGAGCCTACAATGAGCAGTTCTTC	CASSIVGASGAYNEQFF
once	.	TRBV6-5	TRBJ2-7	TGTGCCAGCAGTTCGACAGGTTACTCCTACGAGCAGTACTTC	CASSSTGYSYEQYF
.	TRBD1	TRBV5-1	TRBJ1-4	TGCGCCAGCAGCTTGGACTCGAACAGGGGCAAACTGTTTTTT	CASSLDSNRGKLFF
.	.	TRBV28	TRBJ2-7	TGTGCCAGCAGAATTGACAGGAACTACGAGCAGTACTTC	CASRIDRNYEQYF
once	TRBD2	TRBV27	TRBJ2-1	TGTGCCAGCAGTTTATCATCTAGCGGTAGCTCCTACAATGAGCAGTTCTTC	CASSLSSSGSSYNEQFF
few	.	TRBV11-2	TRBJ1-2	TGTGCCAGCAGCTTAGGGGGAGAGAAGGGAGGCTACACCTTC	CASSLGGEKGGYTF
.	.	TRBV14	TRBJ1-2	TGTGCCAGCAGCCAGATAAGGGGGTCAGACTATGGCTACACCTTC	CASSQIRGSDYGYTF
.	.	TRBV6-1	TRBJ2-1	TGTGCCAGCAGTGGTACTAGATTGGAGCAGTTCTTC	CASSGTRLEQFF
.	TRBD1	TRBV2	TRBJ2-3	TGTGCCAGCAGTGAAAGGACAGGGCGGGCCACAGATACGCAGTATTTT	CASSERTGRATDTQYF
.	.	TRBV29-1	TRBJ1-1	TGCAGCGTGGGGGGGGTGAACACTGAAGCTTTCTTT	CSVGGVNTEAFF
.	.	TRBV19	TRBJ2-7	TGTGCCAGTAGTATAGGTCTCGGCGGCGAGCAGTACTTC	CASSIGLGGEQYF
.	.	TRBV18	TRBJ2-5	TGTGCCAGCTCACCACCGAGGGGGGGGCAAGAGACCCAGTACTTC	CASSPPRGGQETQYF
.	TRBD2	TRBV14	TRBJ2-1	TGTGCCAGCAGCCAAGACCCCGGTTTGGGGGGGGTTTACAATGAGCAGTTCTTC	CASSQDPGLGGVYNEQFF
.	.	TRBV2	TRBJ2-3	TGTGCCAGCAGTGTAGCAGATACGCAGTATTTT	CASSVADTQYF
.	TRBD1	TRBV5-8	TRBJ1-2	TGTGCCAGCCGGGACAGGGTTTCTATGAGCTATGGCTACACCTTC	CASRDRVSMSYGYTF
.	.	TRBV7-8	TRBJ1-3	TGTGCCAGCAGCCTAGGGGGGGGCAACACCATATATTTT	CASSLGGGNTIYF
.	.	TRBV18	TRBJ1-5	TGTGCCAGCTCACATCAGGGGCGTCAGGAGTATAGCAATCAGCCCCAGCATTTT	CASSHQGRQEYSNQPQHF
.	.	TRBV4-1	TRBJ2-2	TGCGCCAGCAGCCCAACTTTCACCGGGGAGCTGTTTTTT	CASSPTFTGELFF
.	.	TRBV4-2	TRBJ1-2	TGTGCCAGCAGCCAAGAAATTTTGGACAGTAAATACTATGGCTACACCTTC	CASSQEILDSKYYGYTF
few	TRBD1	TRBV7-9	TRBJ1-2	TGTGCCAGCAGCTTAGTGGGGACAGGGGGCGCCTATGGCTACACCTTC	CASSLVGTGGAYGYTF
.	.	TRBV27	TRBJ2-7	TGTGCCAGCAGTTCTCTAACTAGTAGCCAGCAGTACTTC	CASSSLTSSQQYF
.	TRBD2	TRBV5-4	TRBJ2-3	TGTGCCAGCAGCTTGGGAATGGACCAGCGGGGGACCTCGGATACGCAGTATTTT	CASSLGMDQRGTSDTQYF
.	TRBD1	TRBV28	TRBJ1-6	TGTGCCAGCAGTTTTTTGGACAGGGTGGGTTCACCCCTCCACTTT	CASSFLDRVGSPLHF
.	TRBD1	TRBV2	TRBJ2-7	TGTGCCAGCAACCCGCGCAGGGGGATGTACGAGCAGTACTTC	CASNPRRGMYEQYF
.	.	TRBV19	TRBJ1-4	TGTGCCAGTAGTACTTCGCATCTTCGACAGAACGAAAAACTGTTTTTT	CASSTSHLRQNEKLFF
.	TRBD1	TRBV6-1	TRBJ1-1	TGTGCCAGCAGGGACAGGGGATCGAGTACTGAAGCTTTCTTT	CASRDRGSSTEAFF
.	.	TRBV27	TRBJ1-1	TGTGCCAGCAGCCCCCCAGGGAACACTGAAGCTTTCTTT	CASSPPGNTEAFF
once	.	TRBV27	TRBJ1-1	TGTGCCAGCAGTTTGGGACTTGAAGCTTTCTTT	CASSLGLEAFF
.	.	TRBV5-6	TRBJ2-2	TGTGCCAGCAGCCCCGGCGCTCGGGGAACCGGGGAGCTGTTTTTT	CASSPGARGTGELFF
.	TRBD2	TRBV5-1	TRBJ2-5	TGCGCCAGCAGCTTGGGAAATTTTGTAGCGGGGGGCCAAGAGACCCAGTACTTC	CASSLGNFVAGGQETQYF
.	.	TRBV2	TRBJ2-5	TGTGCCAGCAGTCCCCAGTCCTCCCAGTACTTC	CASSPQSSQYF
.	TRBD2	TRBV6-6	TRBJ2-7	TGTGCCAGCAGTCGCGGGGGAAACGAGCAGTACTTC	CASSRGGNEQYF
.	.	TRBV19	TRBJ2-3	TGTGCCAGTAGCGCGGGGCCTAGCACAGATACGCAGTATTTT	CASSAGPSTDTQYF
once	.	TRBV6-6	TRBJ2-5	TGTGCCAGCAGTTACGAGGTGAAGACCCAGTACTTC	CASSYEVKTQYF
.	.	TRBV6-1	TRBJ2-1	TGTGCCAGCAGTGGACTAGACCCTTCCAATGAGCAGTTCTTC	CASSGLDPSNEQFF